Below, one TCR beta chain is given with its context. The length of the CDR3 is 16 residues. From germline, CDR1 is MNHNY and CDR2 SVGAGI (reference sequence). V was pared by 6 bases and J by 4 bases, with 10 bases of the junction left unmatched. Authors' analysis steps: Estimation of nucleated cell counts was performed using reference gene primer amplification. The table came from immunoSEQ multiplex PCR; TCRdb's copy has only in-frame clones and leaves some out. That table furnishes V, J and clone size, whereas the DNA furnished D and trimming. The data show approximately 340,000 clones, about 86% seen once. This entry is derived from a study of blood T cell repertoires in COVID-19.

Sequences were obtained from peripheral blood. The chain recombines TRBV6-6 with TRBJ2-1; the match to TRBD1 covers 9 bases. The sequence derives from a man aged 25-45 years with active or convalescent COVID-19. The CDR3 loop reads CASSPAGTGWYNEQFF. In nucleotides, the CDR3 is TGTGCCAGCAGCCCCGCCGGGACAGGGTGGTACAATGAGCAGTTCTTC.